This T cell receptor (beta chain) derives from a study of beta chain features in type 1 diabetes. Expressed TCRB transcripts got sequenced, as all isolated RNA was reverse transcribed. The method was immunoSEQ multiplex PCR; TCRdb's version includes in-frame clones alone and lacks a portion of them. The sample has under 250,000 clones, about a tenth seen once; the top ten hold approximately 1.3%. Purity above 95% was achieved in all sorted populations. This TCR was sampled from a man between 18 and 29 years old in good health. The sample was central memory CD4+ T cells from blood.

The CDR3 DNA sequence: TGTGCCAGCAGCTTAGGGCCGCAGCAAGAGACCCAGTACTTC. Protein product: CASSLGPQQETQYF. V is TRBV7-9 and J is TRBJ2-5; D remains unclear. Germline V gene sequence: CDR1 SEHNR, CDR2 FQNEAQ (reference sequence). V was clipped by 1 base and J by 2 bases, with 8 bases between them. The CDR3 extends over 14 amino acids.